The following is a T cell receptor (beta chain) sequence with its context. This entry is derived from a study of technical replicates of blood from several donors. Sequenced by immunoSEQ multiplex PCR; TCRdb stores in-frame clones only, minus some. Of around 83,000 clones listed, 80% to 95% are singletons. What was sequenced was T cells isolated from PBMCs. This sequence was found in a human donor in good health. Some clones in this sample may be carry-over from other donors' samples.

The CDR3 nucleotides read TGCGCCAGCAGCCAAGCCCCCGGAGAGAGCTCTGGAAACACCATATATTTT. Translated: CASSQAPGESSGNTIYF. The V call is TRBV4-1, the J call TRBJ1-3; D remains ambiguous. Trimming pared 1 base from V and 0 bases from J, leaving 13 bases between. Germline assignment: CDR1 MGHRA and CDR2 YSYEKL. The CDR3 length is 17 residues.